This T cell receptor (beta chain) was documented in a study of identical twins. General study points: Insertion counts were lower in abundant cord blood beta clonotypes, a trend that memory repertoires did not show. Out-of-frame alpha sequences common to twins exhibited an excess of low generation probability.

Concerning this clonotype: Its antigen remains unknown.

In germline, CDR1 is SEHNR, CDR2 FQNEAQ (reference sequence). The CDR3 is 13 amino acids. Template switching, a step in the protocol, added a universal primer site, and cDNA carried unique molecular identifiers. MiXCR, run by TCRdb on the 5' RACE reads, gives a single entry per CDR3 protein. The top ten clones hold about 0.25% of a sample with 1.5 million to 2 million distinct CDR3 sequences, roughly a third of them seen once. This receptor was obtained from a newborn girl in good health. V is TRBV7-9 and J is TRBJ2-4, with 7 bases fitting TRBD1. The end of the DNA fits TRBJ2-7 better, so the J call may be wrong. The sample consisted of cord blood. CDR3 DNA sequence: TGTGCCAGCAGCATATCAGGGGGCTACGAGCAGTACTTC. Translating it yields CASSISGGYEQYF.